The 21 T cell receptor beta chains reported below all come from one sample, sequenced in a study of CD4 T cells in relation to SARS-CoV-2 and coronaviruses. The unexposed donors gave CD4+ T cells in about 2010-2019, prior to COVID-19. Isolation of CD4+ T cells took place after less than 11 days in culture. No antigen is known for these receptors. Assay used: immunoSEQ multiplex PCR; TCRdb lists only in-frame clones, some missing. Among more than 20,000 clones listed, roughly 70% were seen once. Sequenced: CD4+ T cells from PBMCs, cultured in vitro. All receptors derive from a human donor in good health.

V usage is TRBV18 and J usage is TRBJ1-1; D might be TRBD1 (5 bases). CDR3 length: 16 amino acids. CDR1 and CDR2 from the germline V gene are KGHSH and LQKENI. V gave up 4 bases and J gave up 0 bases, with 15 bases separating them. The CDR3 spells CASSRGDSLLNTEAFF. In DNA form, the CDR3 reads TGTGCCAGCTCACGGGGCGACAGCCTTCTGAACACTGAAGCTTTCTTT.

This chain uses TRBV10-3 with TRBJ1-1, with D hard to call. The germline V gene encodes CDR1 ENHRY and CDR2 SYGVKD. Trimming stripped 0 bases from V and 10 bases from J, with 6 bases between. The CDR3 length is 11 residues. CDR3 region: CAISESTRAFF. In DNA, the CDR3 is TGTGCCATCAGTGAGTCGACCAGAGCTTTCTTT.

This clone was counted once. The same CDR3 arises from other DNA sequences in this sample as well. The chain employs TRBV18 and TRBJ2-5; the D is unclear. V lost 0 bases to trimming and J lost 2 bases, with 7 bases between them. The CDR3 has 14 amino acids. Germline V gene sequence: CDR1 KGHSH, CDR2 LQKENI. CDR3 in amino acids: CASSPPNSQETQYF. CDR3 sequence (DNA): TGTGCCAGCTCACCACCGAACTCACAAGAGACCCAGTACTTC.

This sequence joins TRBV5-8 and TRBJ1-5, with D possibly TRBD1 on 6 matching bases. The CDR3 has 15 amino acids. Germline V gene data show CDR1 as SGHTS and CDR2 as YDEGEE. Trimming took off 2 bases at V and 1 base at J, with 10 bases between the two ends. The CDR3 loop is CASSFTGASNQPQHF. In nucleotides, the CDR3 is TGTGCCAGCAGCTTTACGGGGGCCAGCAATCAGCCCCAGCATTTT.

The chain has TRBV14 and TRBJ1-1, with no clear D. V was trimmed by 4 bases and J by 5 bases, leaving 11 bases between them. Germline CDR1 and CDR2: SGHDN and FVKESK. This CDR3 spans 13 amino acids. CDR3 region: CASSLQGSTEAFF. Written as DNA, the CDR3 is TGTGCCAGCAGCCTACAAGGATCGACTGAAGCTTTCTTT.

The CDR3 spells CASSLGVDEQFF. The CDR3 DNA reads TGTGCCAGCAGCTTAGGTGTTGATGAGCAGTTCTTC. The chain joins TRBV11-2 to TRBJ2-1; no clear D. Deletions cut 1 base from V and 8 bases from J, with 6 bases between. CDR3 length: 12 amino acids. Germline V lookup: CDR1 SGHAT, CDR2 FQNNGV. The variable domain in full, completed from reference TRBV11-2 and TRBJ2-1, reads EAGVAQSPRYKIIEKRQSVAFWCNPISGHATLYWYQQILGQGPKLLIQFQNNGVVDDSQLPKDRFSAERLKGVDSTLKIQPAKLEDSAVYLCASSLGVDEQFFGPGTRLTVL.

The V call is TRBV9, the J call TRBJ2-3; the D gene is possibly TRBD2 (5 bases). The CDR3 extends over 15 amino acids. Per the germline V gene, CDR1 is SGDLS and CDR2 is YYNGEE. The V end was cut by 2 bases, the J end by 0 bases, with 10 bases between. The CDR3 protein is CASSVDSSSTDTQYF. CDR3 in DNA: TGTGCCAGCAGCGTGGACTCCTCTAGCACAGATACGCAGTATTTT.

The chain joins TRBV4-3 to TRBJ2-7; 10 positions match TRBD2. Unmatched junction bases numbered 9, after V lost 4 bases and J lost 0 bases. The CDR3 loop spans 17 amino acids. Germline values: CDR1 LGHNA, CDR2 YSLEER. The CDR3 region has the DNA TGCGCCAGCAGCCGCTTCACTAGCGGGAAAACCTCCTACGAGCAGTACTTC. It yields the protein CASSRFTSGKTSYEQYF.

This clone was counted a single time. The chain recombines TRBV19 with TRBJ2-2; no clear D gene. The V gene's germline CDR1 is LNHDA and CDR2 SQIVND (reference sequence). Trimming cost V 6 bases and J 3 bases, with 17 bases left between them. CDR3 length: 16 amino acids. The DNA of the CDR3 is TGTGCCAGTAGGGGGTGGGTGGGTTCGTACACCGGGGAGCTGTTTTTT. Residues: CASRGWVGSYTGELFF.

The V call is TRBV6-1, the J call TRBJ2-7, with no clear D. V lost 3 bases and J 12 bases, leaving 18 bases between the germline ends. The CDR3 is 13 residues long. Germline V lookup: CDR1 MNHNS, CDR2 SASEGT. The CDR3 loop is CASSDPSYSRVYF. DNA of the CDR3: TGTGCCAGCAGTGACCCATCGTACAGTCGTGTGTACTTC.

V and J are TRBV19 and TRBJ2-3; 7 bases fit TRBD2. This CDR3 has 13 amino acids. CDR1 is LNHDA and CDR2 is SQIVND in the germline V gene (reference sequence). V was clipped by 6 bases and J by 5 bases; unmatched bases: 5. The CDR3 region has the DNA TGTGCCAGTAGCATCACGGGGGGAGATACGCAGTATTTT. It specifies CASSITGGDTQYF.

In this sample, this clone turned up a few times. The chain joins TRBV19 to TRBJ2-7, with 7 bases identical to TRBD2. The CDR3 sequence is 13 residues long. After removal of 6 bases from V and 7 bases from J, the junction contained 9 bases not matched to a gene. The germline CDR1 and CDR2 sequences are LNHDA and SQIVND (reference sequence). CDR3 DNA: TGTGCCAGTAGGGGGAGGGGACCAGTGGAGCAGTACTTC. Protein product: CASRGRGPVEQYF.

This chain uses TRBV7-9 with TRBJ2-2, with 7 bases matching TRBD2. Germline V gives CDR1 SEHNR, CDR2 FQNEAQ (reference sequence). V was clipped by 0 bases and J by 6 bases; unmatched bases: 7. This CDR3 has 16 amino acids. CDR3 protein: CASSLARLARAGELFF. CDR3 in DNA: TGTGCCAGCAGCTTAGCCCGACTAGCTCGCGCCGGGGAGCTGTTTTTT.

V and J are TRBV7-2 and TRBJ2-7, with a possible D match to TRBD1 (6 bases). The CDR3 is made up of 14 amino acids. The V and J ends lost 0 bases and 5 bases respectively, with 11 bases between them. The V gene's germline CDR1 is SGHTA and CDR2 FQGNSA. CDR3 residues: CASSLAGQSNEQYF. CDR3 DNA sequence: TGTGCCAGCAGCTTAGCTGGACAGAGTAACGAGCAGTACTTC.

The CDR3 is CASSGWTGRTEAFF. CDR3 nucleotide sequence: TGTGCCAGCAGCGGATGGACAGGGAGGACTGAAGCTTTCTTT. The chain recombines TRBV5-6 with TRBJ1-1; 8 bases line up with TRBD1. In germline, CDR1 is SGHDT, CDR2 YYEEEE. J lost 5 bases, V lost 4 bases, and 7 bases had no gene match. This CDR3 has 14 residues. The variable domain in full, completed from reference TRBV5-6 and TRBJ1-1, reads DAGVTQSPTHLIKTRGQQVTLRCSPKSGHDTVSWYQQALGQGPQFIFQYYEEEERQRGNFPDRFSGHQFPNYSSELNVNALLLGDSALYLCASSGWTGRTEAFFGQGTRLTVV.

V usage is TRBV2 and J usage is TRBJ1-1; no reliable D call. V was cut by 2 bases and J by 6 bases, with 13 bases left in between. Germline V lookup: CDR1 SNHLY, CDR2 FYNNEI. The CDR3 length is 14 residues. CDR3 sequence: CASSERQPLAEAFF. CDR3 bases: TGTGCCAGCAGTGAAAGGCAGCCTCTTGCTGAAGCTTTCTTT.

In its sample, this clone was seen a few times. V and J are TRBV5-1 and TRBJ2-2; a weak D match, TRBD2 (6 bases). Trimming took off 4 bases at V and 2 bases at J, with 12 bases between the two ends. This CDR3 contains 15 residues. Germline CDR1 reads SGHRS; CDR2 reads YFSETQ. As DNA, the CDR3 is TGCGCCAGCAGCAATCTAGCGCCCAACACCGGGGAGCTGTTTTTT. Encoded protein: CASSNLAPNTGELFF.

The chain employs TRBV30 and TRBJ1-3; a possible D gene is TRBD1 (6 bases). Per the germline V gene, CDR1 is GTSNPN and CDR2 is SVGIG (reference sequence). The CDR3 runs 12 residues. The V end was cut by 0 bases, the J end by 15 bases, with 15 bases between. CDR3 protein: CAWSVGGTLQYF. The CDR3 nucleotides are TGTGCCTGGAGTGTAGGGGGGACTTTGCAATATTTT.

The CDR3 DNA sequence: TGTGCCAGCAGCCCCCGTTCGGGCAAAACAGGCAATGAGCAGTTCTTC. As protein: CASSPRSGKTGNEQFF. This chain joins TRBV11-3 and TRBJ2-1; possible D gene TRBD1, 5 bases. Germline V gene data show CDR1 as SGHNT and CDR2 as YENEEA. The CDR3 totals 16 residues. Deletions cut 5 bases from V and 6 bases from J, with 20 bases between.

The CDR3 is CASSPRQAITDTQYF. The CDR3 bases are TGTGCCAGCTCACCACGGCAGGCGATCACAGATACGCAGTATTTT. This chain joins TRBV18 and TRBJ2-3; D not certain. The CDR3 consists of 15 residues. In germline, CDR1 is KGHSH, CDR2 LQKENI. V lost 1 base, J lost 2 bases, and 10 bases lay in between.

The CDR3 sequence: CASSPWTGGMNEQFF. CDR3 DNA: TGCGCCAGCAGCCCGTGGACAGGGGGGATGAATGAGCAGTTCTTC. The chain is built from TRBV4-1 and TRBJ2-1; 10 bases align to TRBD1. J lost 7 bases, V lost 4 bases, and 7 bases had no gene match. Germline V gene lookup returns CDR1 MGHRA and CDR2 YSYEKL. The CDR3 consists of 15 residues.